The 25 T cell receptor beta chains listed next were all sequenced from one sample in a study of blood T cell repertoires in COVID-19. Assay: immunoSEQ multiplex PCR; the TCRdb copy retains only in-frame clones and omits some. The table shows 270,000 or so clones, with roughly 81% occurring only once. The sequenced sample was PBMCs or T cells enriched from blood (not recorded which). The origin of the receptors is a woman aged 50 to 60 who had been exposed to COVID-19.

This clone was counted between two and nine times. The CDR3 nucleotides read TGTGCCAGCAGCTCCCCCCGCGGGGGGGCCTACAATGAGCAGTTCTTC. It codes for CASSSPRGGAYNEQFF. J is TRBJ2-1 and V is TRBV7-8; TRBD2 matches at 9 bases. CDR1 and CDR2 (germline): SGHVS, FQNEAQ. V lost 4 bases and J lost 2; bases outside the gene matches: 6. The CDR3 has 16 residues. The whole variable domain, filled in from reference TRBV7-8 and TRBJ2-1, reads GAGVSQSPRYKVAKRGQDVALRCDPISGHVSLFWYQQALGQGPEFLTYFQNEAQLDKSGLPSDRFFAERPEGSVSTLKIQRTQQEDSAVYLCASSSPRGGAYNEQFFGPGTRLTVL.

The chain is built from TRBV9 and TRBJ1-2; D is unresolved. The CDR3 runs to 16 residues. The germline V gene has CDR1 SGDLS and CDR2 YYNGEE. Deletions cut 0 bases from V and 8 bases from J, with 20 bases between. The CDR3 sequence is CASSVGASGRPYGYTF. The CDR3 DNA is TGTGCCAGCAGCGTAGGGGCCTCGGGGAGACCCTACGGCTACACCTTC.

Written as DNA, the CDR3 is TGTGCCAGCAAGGACAGAGGCGATCAGTCACCCCTCCACTTT. Residues: CASKDRGDQSPLHF. The rearrangement uses TRBV2 and TRBJ1-6, with D perhaps TRBD1 (6 bases). V was clipped by 7 bases and J by 10 bases, with 17 bases between them. CDR3 length equals 14 residues. Germline V gene data show CDR1 as SNHLY and CDR2 as FYNNEI.

A remark on this clone: Distinct nucleotide sequences in the sample also encode this CDR3. This chain uses TRBV12-3 or TRBV12-4 with TRBJ1-1; D call uncertain. The V gene lost 3 bases and the J gene lost 1 base, with 6 bases spanning the gap. The CDR3 has 13 amino acids. The CDR3 reads CASSLGGNTEAFF. CDR3 bases: TGTGCCAGCAGTTTGGGAGGGAACACTGAAGCTTTCTTT.

The chain employs TRBV12-3 or TRBV12-4 and TRBJ1-2; D uncertain. The CDR3 spans 11 residues. Trimming shortened V by 1 base and J by 8 bases, and 5 bases separated the two germline ends. The CDR3, as DNA: TGTGCCAGCAGTTTAGGGCAGGGCTACACCTTC. Amino acid sequence: CASSLGQGYTF.

The genes are TRBV18 and TRBJ2-7, with 10 nucleotides matching TRBD2. From germline, CDR1 is KGHSH and CDR2 LQKENI. The CDR3 consists of 15 residues. Trimming cost V 2 bases and J 2 bases; bases outside gene matches: 3. The CDR3 sequence: CASSPSLAGAYEQYF. CDR3 coding DNA: TGTGCCAGCTCACCAAGCCTAGCGGGGGCCTACGAGCAGTACTTC. Using reference TRBV18 and TRBJ2-7 for the parts outside the CDR3, the full variable domain is NAGVMQNPRHLVRRRGQEARLRCSPMKGHSHVYWYRQLPEEGLKFMVYLQKENIIDESGMPKERFSAEFPKEGPSILRIQQVVRGDSAAYFCASSPSLAGAYEQYFGPGTRLTVT.

The chain couples TRBV7-2 to TRBJ2-3, with no clear D. Trimming removed 5 bases from V and 8 bases from J, with 11 bases in between. Germline V gene sequence: CDR1 SGHTA, CDR2 FQGNSA. CDR3 length: 12 amino acids. As DNA, the CDR3 is TGTGCCAGCAGCACCCCCACTGGTACGCAGTATTTT. This gives the protein CASSTPTGTQYF.

V is TRBV18 and J is TRBJ1-1, with D possibly being TRBD1 (6 bases). This CDR3 comprises 15 residues. CDR1 is KGHSH and CDR2 is LQKENI in the germline V gene. Trimming cost V 6 bases and J 4 bases, with 18 bases left between them. The CDR3 reads CASSPISGVGTEAFF. CDR3 bases: TGTGCCAGCTCGCCGATCTCAGGGGTTGGCACTGAAGCTTTCTTT.

This chain joins TRBV3-1 (or the pseudogene TRBV3-2) and TRBJ2-3; 15 bases are shared with TRBD2. The CDR3 contains 15 residues. The germline V gene encodes CDR1 LGHDT and CDR2 YNNKEL (reference sequence). V trimming: 5 bases; J trimming: 8 bases; junction bases outside the gene matches: 5. CDR3 loop: CASSSGLAGGLTQYF. As DNA, the CDR3 is TGTGCCAGCAGCTCGGGACTAGCGGGGGGACTTACGCAGTATTTT.

This chain links TRBV12-3 or TRBV12-4 with TRBJ1-1; a weak D match, TRBD1 (6 bases). There are 13 residues in the CDR3. V shed 8 bases and J shed 5 bases, with 15 bases lying between them. The CDR3 reads CASGSKGGTEAFF. The CDR3 nucleotides are TGTGCCAGCGGCTCCAAGGGGGGGACTGAAGCTTTCTTT.

J is TRBJ1-2 and V is TRBV30; TRBD1 agrees at 12 bases. CDR3 length equals 15 residues. With 2 bases clipped from V and 3 bases from J, the junction kept 4 bases outside the gene matches. Germline lookup yields CDR1 GTSNPN and CDR2 SVGIG (reference sequence). CDR3 in amino acids: CAWSFGTGGDYGYTF. As DNA, the CDR3 is TGTGCCTGGAGTTTCGGGACAGGGGGCGACTATGGCTACACCTTC.

The chain joins TRBV5-4 to TRBJ1-1, with TRBD1 identical over 7 bases. The germline gives CDR1 SGHNT, CDR2 YYREEE (reference sequence). The ends lost 5 bases at V and 3 bases at J; junction bases unmatched: 4. There are 13 residues in the CDR3. CDR3 nucleotide sequence: TGTGCCAGCAGTGACAGGGTGTACACTGAAGCTTTCTTT. It yields the protein CASSDRVYTEAFF.

V gene TRBV5-8 combines with J gene TRBJ2-2; D remains ambiguous. The germline gives CDR1 SGHTS, CDR2 YDEGEE. The CDR3 loop spans 13 amino acids. Trimming took off 4 bases at V and 4 bases at J, with 8 bases between the two ends. Written as DNA, the CDR3 is TGTGCCAGCAGCCCATGGAGCACCGGGGAGCTGTTTTTT. Its protein product is CASSPWSTGELFF. Together with reference TRBV5-8 and TRBJ2-2, the CDR3 gives the full variable domain: EAGVTQSPTHLIKTRGQQATLRCSPISGHTSVYWYQQALGLGLQFLLWYDEGEERNRGNFPPRFSGRQFPNYSSELNVNALELEDSALYLCASSPWSTGELFFGEGSRLTVL.

This clone occurred once. The rearrangement joins TRBV7-2 to TRBJ1-1, with D tentatively TRBD1 (6 bases). From germline, CDR1 is SGHTA and CDR2 FQGNSA. Trimming removed 2 bases at V and 2 bases at J, with 12 bases between. This CDR3 has 15 residues. The CDR3 here is CASSLQLDRNTEAFF. The DNA for the CDR3 is TGTGCCAGCAGCTTACAGCTGGACAGAAACACTGAAGCTTTCTTT.

The chain is built from TRBV19 and TRBJ1-4; TRBD1 aligns across 8 bases. The germline gives CDR1 LNHDA, CDR2 SQIVND (reference sequence). This CDR3 spans 16 amino acids. After removal of 8 bases from V and 7 bases from J, the junction contained 15 bases not matched to a gene. CDR3 amino acids: CASASSGRDRPEKLFF. The CDR3 nucleotides are TGTGCCAGTGCGAGCTCCGGTCGGGACAGGCCTGAAAAACTGTTTTTT.

The gene calls are TRBV5-4 and TRBJ2-3; 10 nucleotides match TRBD1. The CDR3 has 17 amino acids. CDR1 and CDR2 from the germline V gene are SGHNT and YYREEE (reference sequence). Trimming took 5 bases from V and 2 from J; bases not matched to a gene: 11. The CDR3 DNA follows: TGTGCCAGCAGACCCGGGACAGGGGCCTACCACACAGATACGCAGTATTTT. Amino acid sequence: CASRPGTGAYHTDTQYF.

In its sample, this clone was seen a few times. This rearrangement joins TRBV6-5 to TRBJ1-5; D may be TRBD1 (5 bases). CDR3 length: 14 amino acids. Germline V gene lookup returns CDR1 MNHEY and CDR2 SVGAGI. V lost 6 bases, J lost 0 bases, and 9 bases lay in between. CDR3 loop: CASSQGYSNQPQHF. CDR3 coding DNA: TGTGCCAGCAGCCAGGGTTATAGCAATCAGCCCCAGCATTTT.

The V call is TRBV10-2, the J call TRBJ2-5; weak D call: TRBD2 (5 bases). CDR1 and CDR2 from the germline V gene are WSHSY and SAAADI. V dropped 4 bases and J dropped 2 bases, with 14 bases sitting between them. The CDR3 consists of 15 residues. The CDR3 nucleotides read TGCGCCAGCAGTGCATACGGACTGGATCAAGAGACCCAGTACTTC. Encoded protein: CASSAYGLDQETQYF.

The rearrangement links TRBV5-5 to TRBJ2-3; D might be TRBD1 (6 bases). The CDR3 runs to 15 residues. The germline gives CDR1 SGHKS, CDR2 YYEKEE (reference sequence). V was shortened by 4 bases and J by 2 bases, with 14 bases between the two germline ends. The CDR3 is CASSPIRGNTDTQYF. CDR3 sequence (DNA): TGTGCCAGCAGCCCGATAAGGGGGAACACAGATACGCAGTATTTT.

J is TRBJ2-3 and V is TRBV14; D is possibly TRBD2 (5 bases). Trimming cost V 0 bases and J 0 bases, with 16 bases left between them. The CDR3 consists of 18 residues. Germline values: CDR1 SGHDN, CDR2 FVKESK. The CDR3 sequence: CASSQDESGWPSTDTQYF. CDR3 DNA sequence: TGTGCCAGCAGCCAAGATGAATCGGGGTGGCCTAGCACAGATACGCAGTATTTT.

This clone appeared a few times. The chain is built from TRBV19 and TRBJ1-3, with 7 bases fitting TRBD1. From germline, CDR1 is LNHDA and CDR2 SQIVND (reference sequence). This CDR3 contains 15 residues. After removal of 6 bases from V and 6 bases from J, the junction contained 11 bases not matched to a gene. The CDR3 is CASRPTGAGANTIYF. In DNA, the CDR3 is TGTGCCAGTAGACCTACAGGGGCCGGGGCAAACACCATATATTTT.

This sequence joins TRBV11-2 and TRBJ2-5; 8 bases line up with TRBD2. CDR1 and CDR2 from the germline V gene are SGHAT and FQNNGV. The junction had 10 bases not matched to a gene; V was cut back by 5 bases and J by 5 bases. The CDR3 is 15 residues long. CDR3 coding DNA: TGTGCCAGCAGCGTCGGGACTAGATGGCAGGAGACCCAGTACTTC. It encodes CASSVGTRWQETQYF.

This chain joins TRBV30 and TRBJ2-1; 7 bases match TRBD2. CDR1 is GTSNPN and CDR2 is SVGIG in the germline V gene (reference sequence). This CDR3 region has 15 residues. The V and J ends lost 0 bases and 6 bases, in that order; junction bases with no gene match: 8. In nucleotides, the CDR3 is TGTGCCTGGAGTGTCCCACGACTAGCAGCCAATGAGCAGTTCTTC. Its translation is CAWSVPRLAANEQFF.

The chain joins TRBV7-8 to TRBJ2-7; maybe TRBD1 (6 bases). This CDR3 has 15 amino acids. The germline V and J ends were trimmed by 5 bases and 1 base, with 15 bases remaining between them. Germline CDR1 and CDR2: SGHVS and FQNEAQ. The DNA of the CDR3 is TGTGCCAGCAGCGCCTACTCAGGGGAGTCCTACGAGCAGTACTTC. This translates into CASSAYSGESYEQYF.

CDR3 bases: TGTGCCAGCAGCTTGGCGGACAGGAACTCCTACGAGCAGTACTTC. Translation gives CASSLADRNSYEQYF. This chain joins TRBV5-5 and TRBJ2-7, with 7 bases that match TRBD1. Germline assignment: CDR1 SGHKS and CDR2 YYEKEE (reference sequence). The CDR3 is 15 amino acids. Trimming cost V 0 bases and J 0 bases; bases outside gene matches: 3. Complete variable domain (other parts from reference TRBV5-5 and TRBJ2-7): DAGVTQSPTHLIKTRGQQVTLRCSPISGHKSVSWYQQVLGQGPQFIFQYYEKEERGRGNFPDRFSARQFPNYSSELNVNALLLGDSALYLCASSLADRNSYEQYFGPGTRLTVT.